This record looks at one TCR beta chain sequence and its context. Researchers used around 3,400 ng of total RNA for each TCR library. UMIs that had a 6-nucleotide sample barcode were put in using template switching. Two nested PCRs, around 16 and 10 cycles, amplified TCRalpha and TCRbeta cDNA. From the 5' RACE reads, TCRdb lists one entry per CDR3 protein and no DNA. Its table records about 200,000 distinct CDR3 sequences. Whole blood served as the source of total RNA, and no T cell sorting took place. This sample was included in a study of monozygotic twins with inflammatory bowel disease. The CDR3 length is 19 residues. The germline CDR1 and CDR2 sequences are SGHTA and FQGNSA.

The sequencing sample was made of blood. This sequence joins TRBV7-2 and TRBJ2-4; without DNA, the TCRdb call of TRBD2 cannot be checked. The source of this sequence is a human donor with ulcerative colitis or Crohn's disease, or a healthy co-twin of an affected twin (not recorded which). The CDR3 sequence: CASSLAVSSVFPSGNMQYF. Full variable domain (missing parts from reference TRBV7-2 and TRBJ2-4): GAGVSQSPSNKVTEKGKDVELRCDPISGHTALYWYRQSLGQGLEFLIYFQGNSAPDKSGLPSDRFSAERTGGSVSTLTIQRTQQEDSAVYLCASSLAVSSVFPSGNMQYFGAGTRLSVL.